This entry lists 18 T cell receptor beta chains sequenced from one sample in a study of human T cells and chemical hapten exposure. Time point defined: pre-sensitization, week 0. Indicated treatment: therapeutic diphenylcyclopropenone sensitization with weekly scalp DPC. Using its own MiXCR run on the RACE reads, TCRdb lists one record per CDR3 protein. The sample includes about 380,000 distinct CDR3 sequences, about 5.1% of them seen just once. The sample in question was whole blood, obtained in connection with sensitization to the hapten diphenylcyclopropenone (DPC). These receptors all come from a woman aged 45-59 years with alopecia areata. Some clones in this sample may be carry-over from other donors' samples.

The chain couples TRBV20-1 to TRBJ2-7; D assignment may be TRBD1 or TRBD2 (5 bases each). The V gene's germline CDR1 is DFQATT and CDR2 SNEGSKA (reference sequence). Trimming took off 5 bases at V and 3 bases at J, with 11 bases between the two ends. There are 12 residues in the CDR3. CDR3 region: CSALGPRYEQYF. In DNA form, the CDR3 reads TGCAGTGCTCTGGGACCGCGCTACGAGCAGTACTTC.

The rearrangement links TRBV3-1 to TRBJ1-4, with D perhaps matching TRBD1 (5 bases). This CDR3 is built from 13 residues. Germline V lookup: CDR1 LGHDT, CDR2 YNNKEL (reference sequence). V was cut by 4 bases and J by 12 bases, with 15 bases left in between. In nucleotides, the CDR3 is TGTGCCAGCAGCCGGTCACCGGGGCCTCAACTGTTTTTT. This gives the protein CASSRSPGPQLFF.

The chain uses TRBV7-8 and TRBJ1-1; D is unclear. Per germline, CDR1 SGHVS and CDR2 FQNEAQ. The germline V and J ends were trimmed by 10 bases and 7 bases, with 16 bases remaining between them. The CDR3 totals 12 residues. CDR3 amino acids: CATTLGHGEAFF. As DNA, the CDR3 is TGTGCCACGACACTAGGGCATGGTGAAGCTTTCTTT.

This clonotype was counted ten times or more. J is TRBJ2-1 and V is TRBV5-4; TRBD1 aligns across 7 bases. The CDR3 is made up of 13 amino acids. In germline, CDR1 is SGHNT, CDR2 YYREEE (reference sequence). Trimming took 2 bases from V and 8 from J; bases not matched to a gene: 4. In DNA form, the CDR3 reads TGTGCCAGCAGCTTACAGGGGAACCATGAGCAGTTCTTC. Translated: CASSLQGNHEQFF.

This clonotype was picked up many times. The chain employs TRBV4-2 and TRBJ2-3, with 10 bases lining up with TRBD1. Germline values: CDR1 LGHNA, CDR2 YNFKEQ. Trimming removed 5 bases from V and 4 bases from J; junction bases left unmatched: 6. CDR3 length equals 15 residues. CDR3 amino acids: CASSTRQGAADTQYF. CDR3 coding DNA: TGTGCCAGCAGCACCCGACAGGGGGCGGCAGATACGCAGTATTTT.

This clonotype was seen ten or more times. The V call is TRBV28, the J call TRBJ2-7; D is uncertain. The V gene lost 3 bases and the J gene lost 2 bases, with 8 bases spanning the gap. The CDR3 runs 13 residues. Germline values: CDR1 MDHEN, CDR2 SYDVKM. CDR3 loop: CASSFRAAYEQYF. CDR3 DNA sequence: TGTGCCAGCAGTTTTAGGGCAGCCTACGAGCAGTACTTC.

This clonotype has ten or more counts. CDR3 amino acids: CASRGPLLTRGKNIQYF. CDR3 nucleotides: TGTGCCAGCAGGGGGCCACTACTGACAAGGGGCAAAAACATTCAGTACTTC. The chain couples TRBV27 to TRBJ2-4, with D possibly TRBD1 on 5 matching bases. Germline V lookup: CDR1 MNHEY, CDR2 SMNVEV (reference sequence). Trimming took 6 bases from V and 3 from J, leaving 21 bases between them. The CDR3 is 17 amino acids.

The J gene is TRBJ1-4, the V gene TRBV21-1; the table's D call TRBD1 went unverified against the DNA. TRBV21-1 is annotated as a pseudogene. The CDR3 spans 13 residues. The CDR3 region is CASLGQGRENLFF. The CDR3 nucleotides are TGTGCCAGCCTGGGACAGGGACGTGAAAATCTGTTTTTT.

The rearrangement joins TRBV20-1 to TRBJ2-1; a possible D gene is TRBD1 (6 bases). Germline V gene data show CDR1 as DFQATT and CDR2 as SNEGSKA (reference sequence). This CDR3 is 14 amino acids long. V was pared by 3 bases and J by 3 bases, with 12 bases between. CDR3: CSARSTGDYNEQFF. The CDR3 nucleotides are TGCAGTGCTAGGTCGACAGGAGACTACAATGAGCAGTTCTTC.

The chain is built from TRBV7-3 and TRBJ2-6; possibly TRBD1 for D (5 bases). Germline V gene lookup returns CDR1 SGHTA and CDR2 FQGTGA. This CDR3 region has 18 residues. V was clipped by 2 bases and J by 1 base, with 15 bases between them. The CDR3 DNA sequence: TGTGCCAGCAGCTTACATCCTCCCGCAGGGTCTGGGGCCAACGTCCTGACTTTC. It specifies CASSLHPPAGSGANVLTF.

Ten or more counts support this clonotype. The gene calls are TRBV24-1 and TRBJ2-3; TRBD1 might be the D (6 bases). The V end lost 9 bases, the J end lost 0 bases, and 9 bases lay between the germline ends. The CDR3 contains 13 residues. The germline gives CDR1 KGHDR, CDR2 SFDVKD. The CDR3 protein is CATRQVSTDTQYF. The DNA of the CDR3 is TGTGCCACCCGACAGGTCAGCACAGATACGCAGTATTTT.

The chain employs TRBV10-3 and TRBJ1-3, with TRBD1 identical over 11 bases. Trimming at V came to 9 bases and at J to 4 bases, leaving 2 bases not matched to a gene. Germline V lookup: CDR1 ENHRY, CDR2 SYGVKD. The length of the CDR3 is 13 residues. CDR3 region: CAIGQGAGNTIYF. CDR3 in DNA: TGTGCCATTGGACAGGGGGCAGGAAACACCATATATTTT.

The sample holds many counts of this clonotype. The gene calls are TRBV6-6 and TRBJ2-5; D not certain. The V gene's germline CDR1 is MNHNY and CDR2 SVGAGI (reference sequence). V shed 2 bases and J shed 8 bases, with 6 bases lying between them. CDR3 length equals 11 residues. In nucleotides, the CDR3 is TGTGCCAGCAGTTACGTTGGAACCCAGTACTTC. Its protein is CASSYVGTQYF.

The gene calls are TRBV7-2 and TRBJ1-1, with D unclear. CDR3 length: 14 amino acids. Germline loops: CDR1 SGHTA, CDR2 FQGNSA. V gave up 2 bases and J gave up 0 bases, with 7 bases separating them. CDR3 residues: CASSLPRMNTEAFF. In DNA form, the CDR3 reads TGTGCCAGCAGCTTACCGCGCATGAACACTGAAGCTTTCTTT.

J is TRBJ2-3 and V is TRBV12-3 or TRBV12-4, with D possibly matching TRBD2 (5 bases). Trimming shortened V by 4 bases and J by 1 base, and 21 bases separated the two germline ends. The CDR3 has 18 amino acids. CDR3 protein: CASSWLSPGIAGTDTQYF. DNA of the CDR3: TGTGCCAGCAGTTGGCTTTCACCGGGAATCGCTGGCACAGATACGCAGTATTTT.

This clonotype has only a few counts. The chain carries TRBV7-7 and TRBJ2-3; D is undetermined. The CDR3 extends over 15 amino acids. Germline V gene sequence: CDR1 SSHAT, CDR2 FNYEAQ (reference sequence). V was cut by 5 bases and J by 9 bases, with 21 bases left in between. The DNA for the CDR3 is TGTGCCAGCAGCCCAGAGGCAGGCGGTGGCAAAACGCAGTATTTT. Amino acid sequence: CASSPEAGGGKTQYF.

The chain employs TRBV28 and TRBJ2-7; TRBD2 matches 11 bases. CDR1 is MDHEN, CDR2 SYDVKM, per germline. V shed 6 bases and J 9 bases; nucleotides not matched to a gene: 10. The CDR3 extends over 14 amino acids. CDR3 loop: CASRGLAGSHGQYF. CDR3 DNA: TGTGCCAGCAGAGGACTAGCGGGCTCCCATGGGCAGTACTTC.

There are many counts of this clonotype. This chain links TRBV27 with TRBJ2-7, with TRBD1 as a possible D gene (6 bases). This CDR3 comprises 12 residues. Looked up from germline, CDR1 is MNHEY and CDR2 is SMNVEV (reference sequence). V lost 5 bases to trimming and J lost 5 bases, with 10 bases between them. CDR3 loop: CASSRPGDEQYF. The CDR3 nucleotides read TGTGCCAGCAGTCGCCCAGGGGACGAGCAGTACTTC.